This T cell receptor (beta chain) was found in a study of neurological immune-mediated disorders. 5'RACE generated cDNA with 10-nucleotide random UMIs. MiXCR, applied by TCRdb to the 5' RACE reads, yields one record per CDR3 protein. The sample comprises more than 45,000 distinct CDR3 sequences, 9% to 12% of which are singletons, and less than 25% rests with the top ten. The unsorted libraries were made from 2 million PBMCs kept at -80 C. This clonotype appeared many times. This clonotype originated in a woman in her forties with HTLV-1-associated myelopathy (HAM/TSP). The specimen sequenced was PBMCs.

The DNA of the CDR3 is TGCGCCAGCAGCCAAGATGGCAGGGGAAACCTCAATCAGCCCCAGCATTTT. Translation gives CASSQDGRGNLNQPQHF. This chain joins TRBV4-1 and TRBJ1-5; weak D call: TRBD1 (6 bases). The V gene's germline CDR1 is MGHRA and CDR2 YSYEKL. The CDR3 loop spans 17 amino acids. Trimming left V 0 bases short and J 3 bases short, with 15 bases between.